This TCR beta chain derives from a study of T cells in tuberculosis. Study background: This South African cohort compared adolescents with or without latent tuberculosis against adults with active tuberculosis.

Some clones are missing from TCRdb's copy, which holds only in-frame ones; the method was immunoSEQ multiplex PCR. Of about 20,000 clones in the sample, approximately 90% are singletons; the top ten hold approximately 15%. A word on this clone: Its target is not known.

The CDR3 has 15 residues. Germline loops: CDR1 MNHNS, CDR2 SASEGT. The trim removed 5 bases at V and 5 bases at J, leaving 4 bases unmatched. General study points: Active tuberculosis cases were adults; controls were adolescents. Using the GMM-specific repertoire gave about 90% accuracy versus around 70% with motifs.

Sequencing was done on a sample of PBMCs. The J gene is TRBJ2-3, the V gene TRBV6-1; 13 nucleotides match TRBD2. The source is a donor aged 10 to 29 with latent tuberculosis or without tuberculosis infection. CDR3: CASSRLAGGGDTQYF. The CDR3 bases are TGTGCCAGCAGTAGACTAGCGGGGGGAGGAGATACGCAGTATTTT.